This paragraph covers one TCR beta chain sequence. The CDR3 is 16 residues long. Per germline, CDR1 MRHNA and CDR2 SNTAGT. J was trimmed by 4 bases and V by 6 bases; bases with no gene match: 5. This entry is derived from a study of T cell clonotyping in hematopoietic cell transplantation. Repertoires were generated with immunoSEQ multiplex PCR, while TCRdb's copy carries only in-frame clones and drops some. The repertoire has several thousand clones, over 80% of them found once; the top ten carry roughly 9%. The chain is built from TRBV6-4 and TRBJ2-3, with 15 bases that match TRBD2. This clonotype was obtained from a male patient aged 55 to 69 who had an allogeneic stem cell transplant from a related donor, so the T cells may come from the graft donor. Some clones in this sample may be carry-over from other donors' samples. The material was PBMCs, obtained at the time of graft-versus-host disease after allogeneic stem cell transplant. The CDR3 loop reads CASSPGLAGGPDTQYF. DNA for the CDR3: TGTGCCAGCAGCCCCGGACTAGCGGGGGGGCCAGATACGCAGTATTTT.